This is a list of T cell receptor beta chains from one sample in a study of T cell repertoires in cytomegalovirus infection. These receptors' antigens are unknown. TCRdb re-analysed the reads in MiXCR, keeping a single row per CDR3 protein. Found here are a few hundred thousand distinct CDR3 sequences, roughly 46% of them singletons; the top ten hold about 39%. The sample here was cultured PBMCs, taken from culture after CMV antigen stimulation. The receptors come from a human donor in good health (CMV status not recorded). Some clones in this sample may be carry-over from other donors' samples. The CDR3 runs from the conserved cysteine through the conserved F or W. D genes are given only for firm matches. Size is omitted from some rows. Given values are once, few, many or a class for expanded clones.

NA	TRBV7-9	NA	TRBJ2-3	CASSLAQAPTDTQYF	TGTGCCAGCAGCTTAGCGCAGGCTCCAACAGATACGCAGTATTTT
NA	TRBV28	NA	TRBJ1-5	CASSLVSGVEHF	TGTGCCAGCAGTTTGGTTTCAGGGGTCGAGCATTTT
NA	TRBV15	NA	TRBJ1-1	CATSREVEGTEAFF	TGTGCCACCAGCAGAGAGGTTGAGGGAACTGAAGCTTTCTTT
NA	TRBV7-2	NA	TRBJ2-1	CASSLTSSLSSNEQFF	TGTGCCAGCAGCTTGACTAGTTCCCTTAGTTCGAATGAGCAGTTCTTC
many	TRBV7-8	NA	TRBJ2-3	CASSLESPFVADTQYF	TGTGCCAGCAGCTTAGAAAGCCCCTTCGTGGCAGATACGCAGTATTTT
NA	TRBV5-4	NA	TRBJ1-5	CASSDGSQPQHF	TGTGCCAGCAGCGATGGGAGCCAGCCCCAGCATTTT
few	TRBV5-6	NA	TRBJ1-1	CASSFQGNTEAFF	TGTGCCAGCAGCTTTCAGGGGAACACTGAAGCTTTCTTT
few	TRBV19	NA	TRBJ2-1	CASSIGWGSPYNEQFF	TGTGCCAGTAGTATAGGTTGGGGATCCCCCTACAATGAGCAGTTCTTC
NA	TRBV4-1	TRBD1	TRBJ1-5	CASSQEPGQGGQPQHF	TGCGCCAGCAGCCAAGAACCGGGACAGGGAGGACAGCCCCAGCATTTT
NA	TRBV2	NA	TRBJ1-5	CAGSPEDSNQPQHF	TGTGCCGGGTCACCGGAAGATAGCAATCAGCCCCAGCATTTT
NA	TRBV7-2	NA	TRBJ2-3	CASSHRADTQYF	TGTGCCAGCAGCCACAGGGCAGATACGCAGTATTTT
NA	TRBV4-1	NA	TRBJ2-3	CASSRAEHTDTQYF	TGCGCCAGCAGCCGGGCGGAACACACAGATACGCAGTATTTT
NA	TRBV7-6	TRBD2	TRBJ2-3	CASSLAASGSTDTQYF	TGTGCCAGCAGCTTAGCTGCTAGCGGGAGCACAGATACGCAGTATTTT
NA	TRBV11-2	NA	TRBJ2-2	CASSLRENTGELFF	TGTGCCAGCAGCTTACGGGAGAACACCGGGGAGCTGTTTTTT
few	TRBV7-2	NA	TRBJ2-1	CASSSRGDYNEQFF	TGTGCCAGCAGCTCGAGGGGAGACTACAATGAGCAGTTCTTC
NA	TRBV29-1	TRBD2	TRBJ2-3	CSVELAGTTDTQYF	TGCAGCGTTGAGCTAGCGGGGACCACAGATACGCAGTATTTT
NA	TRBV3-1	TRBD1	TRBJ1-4	CASSPARGRQEKLFF	TGTGCCAGCAGCCCGGCGAGGGGGCGACAGGAAAAACTGTTTTTT
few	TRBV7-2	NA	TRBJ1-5	CASSLGVGRQPQHF	TGTGCCAGCAGCTTAGGGGTGGGGCGACAGCCCCAGCATTTT
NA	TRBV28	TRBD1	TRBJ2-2	CASSPMAPGTDTGELFF	TGTGCCAGCAGTCCCATGGCCCCGGGGACAGACACCGGGGAGCTGTTTTTT
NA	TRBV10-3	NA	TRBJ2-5	CAISELARRETQYF	TGTGCCATCAGTGAGTTGGCTCGACGAGAGACCCAGTACTTC
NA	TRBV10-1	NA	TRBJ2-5	CASNGTQYF	TGCGCCAGCAACGGGACCCAGTACTTC
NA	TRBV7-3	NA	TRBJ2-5	CASSLIPHPARETQYF	TGTGCCAGCAGCTTAATTCCTCACCCGGCGCGAGAGACCCAGTACTTC
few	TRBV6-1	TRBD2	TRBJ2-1	CASSSGLENNEQFF	TGTGCCAGCAGTTCGGGACTAGAAAACAATGAGCAGTTCTTC
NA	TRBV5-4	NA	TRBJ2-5	CASTQPGQETQYF	TGTGCCAGCACCCAACCCGGGCAAGAGACCCAGTACTTC
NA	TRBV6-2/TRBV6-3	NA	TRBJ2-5	CASRTRVAQETQYF	TGTGCCAGCAGGACACGGGTGGCTCAGGAGACCCAGTACTTC
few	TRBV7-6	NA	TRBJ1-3	CASSQTGTGNTIYF	TGTGCCAGCAGCCAGACCGGGACAGGAAACACCATATATTTT
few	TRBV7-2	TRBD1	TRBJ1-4	CASRQHTGTGSEKLFF	TGTGCCAGCAGACAGCATACCGGGACAGGATCTGAAAAACTGTTTTTT
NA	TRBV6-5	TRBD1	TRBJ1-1	CASRRQGRGAFF	TGTGCCAGCAGACGACAGGGCCGCGGAGCTTTCTTT
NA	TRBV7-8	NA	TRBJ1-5	CASSLRWAQGQPQHF	TGTGCCAGCAGCCTTAGGTGGGCCCAGGGTCAGCCCCAGCATTTT
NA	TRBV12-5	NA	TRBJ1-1	CASGLGFGGMNTEAFF	TGTGCTAGTGGTTTGGGTTTCGGCGGAATGAACACTGAAGCTTTCTTT
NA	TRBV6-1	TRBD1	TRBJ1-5	CASRTGASGQPQHF	TGTGCCAGCAGGACAGGGGCTTCGGGTCAGCCCCAGCATTTT
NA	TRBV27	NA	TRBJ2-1	CASSPRGGSYNEQFF	TGTGCCAGCAGCCCTAGAGGGGGCTCCTACAATGAGCAGTTCTTC
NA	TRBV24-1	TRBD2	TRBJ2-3	CATSDSTSGGHTDTQYF	TGTGCCACCAGTGATTCGACTAGCGGGGGTCACACAGATACGCAGTATTTT
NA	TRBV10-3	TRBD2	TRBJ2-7	CAISESPSGKIF	TGTGCCATCAGTGAGTCCCCTAGCGGGAAAATATTC
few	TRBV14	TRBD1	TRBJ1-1	CASSSQTGGTPEAFF	TGTGCCAGCAGCTCCCAGACAGGGGGTACCCCTGAAGCTTTCTTT
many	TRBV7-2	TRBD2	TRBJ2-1	CASSLGAGGGEQFF	TGTGCCAGCAGCTTAGGAGCGGGAGGGGGTGAGCAGTTCTTC
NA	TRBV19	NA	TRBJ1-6	CASSPNQGTNSPLHF	TGTGCCAGTAGCCCGAATCAGGGAACGAATTCACCCCTCCACTTT
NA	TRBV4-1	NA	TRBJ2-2	CASSLPGAGGELFF	TGCGCCAGCAGCCTACCGGGGGCGGGCGGGGAGCTGTTTTTT
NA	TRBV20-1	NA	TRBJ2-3	CSARGWADTQYF	TGCAGTGCTAGAGGTTGGGCAGATACGCAGTATTTT
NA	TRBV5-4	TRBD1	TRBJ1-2	CASSSHRDRGLADYGYTF	TGTGCCAGCAGCTCACACCGGGACAGGGGCTTAGCGGACTATGGCTACACCTTC
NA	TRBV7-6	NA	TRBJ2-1	CASSLVGGAMNNEQFF	TGTGCCAGCAGCTTAGTAGGAGGGGCAATGAACAATGAGCAGTTCTTC
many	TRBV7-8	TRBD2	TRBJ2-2	CASSLAGGSITGELFF	TGTGCCAGCAGCTTAGCCGGGGGGAGTATCACCGGGGAGCTGTTTTTT